What follows are 2 T cell receptor beta chains derived from one specimen sequenced in a study of T cells in localized non-small cell lung cancer (dated by TCRdb to 2020 to 2021). The library was produced with the immunoSEQ multiplex PCR assay. TCRdb limited this immuneACCESS table to in-frame rearrangements with V and J called. A share of clones is missing; checked studies link under half to unresolved V genes, and the rest is unexplained. Within this sample are 50,000 to 55,000 clones, with 75% to 90% of them counted one time only. The ten largest account for approximately 18% of the sample. The sequences come from peripheral blood mononuclear cells, collected before any cancer treatment. The receptors stem from a man between 40 and 69 years old with stage III lung adenocarcinoma.

This chain uses TRBV7-9 with TRBJ2-1, with D hard to call. CDR1 and CDR2 (germline): SEHNR, FQNEAQ (reference sequence). This CDR3 is built from 10 residues. V was pared by 2 bases and J by 8 bases, with 1 base between. The CDR3 sequence is CASSLYEQFF. The DNA of the CDR3 is TGTGCCAGCAGCTTATATGAGCAGTTCTTC.

The chain couples TRBV27 to TRBJ2-1; 7 nucleotides match TRBD1. The V segment lost 7 bases and the J segment 3 bases; nucleotides outside the gene matches: 12. Germline lookup yields CDR1 MNHEY and CDR2 SMNVEV (reference sequence). CDR3 length: 16 residues. The CDR3 reads CASTTGTVSHYNEQFF. The CDR3 DNA is TGTGCCAGCACCACCGGGACAGTAAGCCACTACAATGAGCAGTTCTTC.